The 18 T cell receptor beta chains below come from one sample, sequenced in a study of blood T cell repertoires in COVID-19. The data were produced by immunoSEQ multiplex PCR, yet TCRdb's version contains in-frame clones alone and is incomplete. The table lists fewer than 250,000 clones, around 83% of them singletons. Sequenced input: peripheral blood. These receptors came from a man in his fifties with active or convalescent COVID-19.

V and J are TRBV7-9 and TRBJ1-6; 7 bases line up with TRBD1. The CDR3 contains 14 residues. Germline trimming cut 0 bases from V and 9 bases from J; bases unmatched to any gene: 2. Germline CDR1 is SEHNR and CDR2 is FQNEAQ (reference sequence). CDR3 loop: CASSLAGDSSPLHF. DNA for the CDR3: TGTGCCAGCAGCTTAGCGGGGGACAGTTCACCCCTCCACTTT.

The V call is TRBV28, the J call TRBJ2-3; a weak D match, TRBD2 (7 bases). V was shortened by 4 bases and J by 4 bases, with 12 bases between the two germline ends. Looked up from germline, CDR1 is MDHEN and CDR2 is SYDVKM. The CDR3 is 14 residues long. The CDR3 protein is CASSWGGASDTQYF. The CDR3 nucleotides read TGTGCCAGCAGTTGGGGGGGGGCGTCAGATACGCAGTATTTT.

V gene TRBV6-2 or TRBV6-3 combines with J gene TRBJ2-3; D may be TRBD1 (6 bases). V lost 2 bases and J lost 2, with 11 bases in between. This CDR3 is 15 amino acids long. Germline V CDR1 and CDR2: MNHEY, SVGEGT. The CDR3 loop reads CASSYLRTDTDTQYF. As DNA, the CDR3 is TGTGCCAGCAGTTACCTTCGGACAGACACAGATACGCAGTATTTT.

The chain recombines TRBV2 with TRBJ1-1; TRBD1 matches at 7 bases. J lost 0 bases, V lost 4 bases, and 2 bases had no gene match. This CDR3 has 14 residues. CDR1 and CDR2 (germline): SNHLY, FYNNEI. This chain's CDR3 is CASSVDRVNTEAFF. CDR3 sequence (DNA): TGTGCCAGCAGTGTAGACAGGGTGAACACTGAAGCTTTCTTT.

Comment on this clone: This specimen includes other DNA sequences encoding the same CDR3. The chain joins TRBV27 to TRBJ2-5; 13 nucleotides match TRBD2. CDR1 and CDR2 (germline): MNHEY, SMNVEV (reference sequence). With V trimmed by 5 bases and J by 4 bases, 4 bases remained unmatched. The CDR3 runs to 15 residues. The CDR3 DNA reads TGTGCCAGCAGTCCCAGACTAGCGGGAGGAGAGACCCAGTACTTC. Translating gives CASSPRLAGGETQYF.

This chain links TRBV29-1 with TRBJ1-2, with 10 nucleotides matching TRBD1. Germline CDR1 and CDR2: SQVTM and ANQGSEA. V lost 6 bases, J lost 1 base, and 5 bases stayed unmatched. The CDR3 has 14 residues. This CDR3 reads CSVADRGINYGYTF. CDR3 DNA sequence: TGCAGCGTGGCGGACAGGGGGATTAACTATGGCTACACCTTC.

The J gene is TRBJ1-2, the V gene TRBV12-5; D is uncertain. The CDR3 runs to 13 residues. Germline V gene sequence: CDR1 LGHNT, CDR2 FRNRAP. The V end lost 6 bases, the J end lost 1 base, and 9 bases lay between the germline ends. The CDR3 sequence is CASGRGFNYGYTF. DNA of the CDR3: TGTGCTAGTGGCAGAGGGTTTAACTATGGCTACACCTTC. Drawing the rest from reference TRBV12-5 and TRBJ1-2, the complete variable domain is DARVTQTPRHKVTEMGQEVTMRCQPILGHNTVFWYRQTMMQGLELLAYFRNRAPLDDSGMPKDRFSAEMPDATLATLKIQPSEPRDSAVYFCASGRGFNYGYTFGSGTRLTVV.

The CDR3 DNA sequence: TGTGCCAGCAGCCCCGACAGGGGAATCTACGAGCAGTACTTC. Translation: CASSPDRGIYEQYF. The rearrangement uses TRBV7-2 and TRBJ2-7; the match to TRBD1 covers 8 bases. Per germline, CDR1 SGHTA and CDR2 FQGNSA. With 5 bases clipped from V and 3 bases from J, the junction kept 6 bases outside the gene matches. This CDR3 spans 14 amino acids. The variable domain in full, with the rest retrieved from reference TRBV7-2 and TRBJ2-7, is GAGVSQSPSNKVTEKGKDVELRCDPISGHTALYWYRQSLGQGLEFLIYFQGNSAPDKSGLPSDRFSAERTGGSVSTLTIQRTQQEDSAVYLCASSPDRGIYEQYFGPGTRLTVT.

This clone showed up just once. The chain has TRBV11-2 and TRBJ2-1; TRBD2 agrees at 9 bases. Germline values: CDR1 SGHAT, CDR2 FQNNGV. V dropped 1 base and J dropped 9; count of bases not matched to a gene: 10. The CDR3 loop spans 16 amino acids. The CDR3: CASSLGVAGGLSEQFF. The CDR3 nucleotides read TGTGCCAGCAGCTTAGGGGTCGCGGGAGGGCTATCTGAGCAGTTCTTC.

The rearrangement joins TRBV6-6 to TRBJ1-1; a possible D gene is TRBD1 (5 bases). V gave up 2 bases and J gave up 5 bases, with 9 bases separating them. Germline CDR1 and CDR2: MNHNY and SVGAGI (reference sequence). This CDR3 spans 13 amino acids. CDR3: CASSYGRTTEAFF. In nucleotides, the CDR3 is TGTGCCAGCAGTTACGGTAGGACAACTGAAGCTTTCTTT.

The CDR3 region is CASSLGTGAGETQYF. For the CDR3, the DNA is TGTGCCAGCAGCCTCGGGACAGGGGCTGGAGAGACCCAGTACTTC. This chain joins TRBV9 and TRBJ2-5, with 10 bases that match TRBD1. CDR3 length: 15 amino acids. CDR1 is SGDLS and CDR2 is YYNGEE in the germline V gene. The junction had 7 bases not matched to a gene; V was cut back by 4 bases and J by 4 bases.

This clone was recorded only once. The V and J genes are TRBV12-3 or TRBV12-4 and TRBJ2-2; D is possibly TRBD2 (6 bases). The CDR3 has 13 residues. The V and J ends lost 4 bases and 6 bases respectively, with 9 bases between them. The CDR3 nucleotides read TGTGCCAGCAGTTGGGGGGAACCCGGGGAGCTGTTTTTT. This gives the protein CASSWGEPGELFF.

In this sample, this clone turned up a few times. The V and J genes are TRBV11-2 and TRBJ1-6, with D possibly matching TRBD1 (6 bases). The CDR3 extends over 17 amino acids. Trimming took 1 base from V and 10 from J, leaving 20 bases between them. Germline values: CDR1 SGHAT, CDR2 FQNNGV. The CDR3 DNA reads as TGTGCCAGCAGCTTAGTCCTGGGACGAGGGAGGGGGTCACCCCTCCACTTT. Amino acids: CASSLVLGRGRGSPLHF.

The rearrangement uses TRBV7-9 and TRBJ1-1; D ambiguous. Trimming pared 4 bases from V and 11 bases from J, leaving 17 bases between. Germline CDR1 and CDR2: SEHNR and FQNEAQ (reference sequence). The CDR3 contains 13 residues. The DNA of the CDR3 is TGTGCCAGCAGCTACATTCCGGGGAGAGGGGCTTTCTTT. Protein sequence: CASSYIPGRGAFF.

The V call is TRBV24-1, the J call TRBJ1-5; no clear D gene. This CDR3 is built from 17 residues. The V end lost 1 base, the J end lost 4 bases, and 16 bases lay between the germline ends. Germline-derived CDR1 and CDR2 are KGHDR and SFDVKD. The CDR3 spells CATSDFSGVARNQPQHF. The CDR3 bases are TGTGCCACCAGTGATTTTAGCGGGGTAGCACGAAATCAGCCCCAGCATTTT.

This chain connects TRBV19 to TRBJ1-2, with 8 bases that match TRBD1. Germline CDR1 and CDR2: LNHDA and SQIVND (reference sequence). With V trimmed by 5 bases and J by 4 bases, 6 bases remained unmatched. The CDR3 is made up of 14 amino acids. The CDR3 loop reads CASSPGQGTYGYTF. The CDR3 bases are TGTGCCAGTAGTCCAGGACAGGGTACCTATGGCTACACCTTC.

The rearrangement uses TRBV7-2 and TRBJ1-1; D gene unclear. CDR1 is SGHTA and CDR2 is FQGNSA in the germline V gene. Trimming pared 1 base from V and 0 bases from J, leaving 6 bases between. The CDR3 spans 14 residues. CDR3 in DNA: TGTGCCAGCAGCTTAGTTCGGGTGAACACTGAAGCTTTCTTT. Translating it yields CASSLVRVNTEAFF.

This chain uses TRBV5-1 with TRBJ1-3; 7 bases fit TRBD1. Germline loops: CDR1 SGHRS, CDR2 YFSETQ. The length of the CDR3 is 16 residues. V dropped 0 bases and J dropped 0; count of bases not matched to a gene: 3. For the CDR3, the DNA is TGCGCCAGCAGCTTGGGGGGACAGACCTCTGGAAACACCATATATTTT. This translates into CASSLGGQTSGNTIYF.